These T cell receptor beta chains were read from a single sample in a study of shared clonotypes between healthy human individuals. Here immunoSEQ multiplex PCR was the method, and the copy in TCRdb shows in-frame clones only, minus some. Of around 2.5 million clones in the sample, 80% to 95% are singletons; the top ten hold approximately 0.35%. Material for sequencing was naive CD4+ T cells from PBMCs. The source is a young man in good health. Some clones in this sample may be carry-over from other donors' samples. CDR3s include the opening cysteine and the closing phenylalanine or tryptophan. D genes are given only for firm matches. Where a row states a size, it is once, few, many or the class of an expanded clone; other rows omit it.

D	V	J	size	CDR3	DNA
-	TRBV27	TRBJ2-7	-	CASRRGATENYEQYF	TGTGCCAGCAGACGGGGGGCGACAGAAAACTACGAGCAGTACTTC
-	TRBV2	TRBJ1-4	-	CASLTTGQPNEKLFF	TGTGCCAGCCTGACCACCGGACAGCCGAATGAAAAACTGTTTTTT
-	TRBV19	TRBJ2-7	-	CASSIWVRDEFPYEQYF	TGTGCCAGTAGTATTTGGGTGAGGGATGAATTTCCCTACGAGCAGTACTTC
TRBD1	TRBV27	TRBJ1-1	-	CASSANRGGIAEAFF	TGTGCCAGCAGCGCTAACAGGGGTGGAATAGCTGAAGCTTTCTTT
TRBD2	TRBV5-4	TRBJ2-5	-	CASSLASGGGLVETQYF	TGTGCCAGCAGCTTGGCGTCGGGAGGCGGGTTGGTGGAGACCCAGTACTTC
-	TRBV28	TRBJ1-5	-	CASRSTGKQPQHF	TGTGCCAGCAGGTCTACAGGGAAACAGCCCCAGCATTTT
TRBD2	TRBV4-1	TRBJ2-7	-	CASSQDGGAGASAYEQYF	TGCGCCAGCAGCCAAGATGGGGGAGCGGGAGCCTCCGCCTACGAGCAGTACTTC
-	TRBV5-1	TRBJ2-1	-	CASSLAQGIGEQFF	TGCGCCAGCAGCTTGGCCCAGGGGATCGGGGAGCAGTTCTTC
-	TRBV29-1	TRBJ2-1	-	CSVEVAQGALYNEQFF	TGCAGCGTTGAAGTAGCGCAAGGGGCCCTTTACAATGAGCAGTTCTTC
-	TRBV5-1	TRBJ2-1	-	CASSFGARSSYNEQFF	TGCGCCAGCAGCTTCGGGGCGAGGAGCTCCTACAATGAGCAGTTCTTC
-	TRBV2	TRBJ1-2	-	CASRLQGRNYGYTF	TGTGCCAGCAGGCTCCAGGGTAGAAACTATGGCTACACCTTC
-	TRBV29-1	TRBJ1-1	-	CSVERGRNTEAFF	TGCAGCGTTGAAAGGGGAAGGAACACTGAAGCTTTCTTT
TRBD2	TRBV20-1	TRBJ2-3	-	CSAALAETQYF	TGCAGTGCTGCCCTAGCGGAAACGCAGTATTTT
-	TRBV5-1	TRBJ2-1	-	CASSSTPFVQTPYNEQFF	TGCGCCAGCAGCTCGACCCCCTTTGTACAAACACCCTACAATGAGCAGTTCTTC
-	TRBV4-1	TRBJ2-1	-	CASSQVGLNEQFF	TGCGCCAGCAGCCAAGTGGGCCTGAATGAGCAGTTCTTC
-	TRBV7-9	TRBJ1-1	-	CASSPRTELNTEAFF	TGTGCCAGCAGCCCTAGGACCGAACTGAACACTGAAGCTTTCTTT
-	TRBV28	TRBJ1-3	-	CASTTILSPPGNTIYF	TGTGCCAGCACCACCATACTCTCTCCCCCGGGGAACACCATATATTTT
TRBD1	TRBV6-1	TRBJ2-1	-	CASDSGGVAYNEQFF	TGTGCCAGCGACTCAGGGGGAGTAGCCTACAATGAGCAGTTCTTC
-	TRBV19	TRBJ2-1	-	CASSPGLSGGKFF	TGTGCCAGTAGCCCGGGACTTTCCGGAGGGAAGTTCTTC
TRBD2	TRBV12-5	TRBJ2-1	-	CASGLGTSGSTNEQFF	TGTGCTAGTGGTTTGGGGACTAGCGGGAGTACGAATGAGCAGTTCTTC
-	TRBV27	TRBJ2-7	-	CASSSLFKGEQYF	TGTGCCAGCAGTTCCCTTTTCAAGGGCGAGCAGTACTTC
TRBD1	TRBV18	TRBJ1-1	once	CASSPPVRQGMNTEAFF	TGTGCCAGCTCACCACCGGTTAGACAGGGGATGAACACTGAAGCTTTCTTT
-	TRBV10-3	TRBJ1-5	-	CAIRPGINQPQHF	TGTGCCATCAGACCGGGCATAAATCAGCCCCAGCATTTT
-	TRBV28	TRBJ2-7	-	CASSLGSAGPYEQYF	TGTGCCAGCAGTTTAGGGTCGGCGGGACCCTACGAGCAGTACTTC
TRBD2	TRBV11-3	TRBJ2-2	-	CASSSGLAGTGELFF	TGTGCCAGCAGCTCCGGACTAGCGGGAACCGGGGAGCTGTTTTTT
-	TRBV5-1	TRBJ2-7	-	CASSPPQRAYEQYF	TGCGCCAGCAGCCCGCCCCAGAGAGCTTACGAGCAGTACTTC
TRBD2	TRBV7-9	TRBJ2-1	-	CASSLAGGGGRANNEQFF	TGTGCCAGCAGCTTAGCGGGGGGAGGCGGGAGGGCCAACAATGAGCAGTTCTTC
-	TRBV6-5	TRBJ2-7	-	CASSSESQSREQYF	TGTGCCAGCAGCTCCGAATCACAATCAAGGGAGCAGTACTTC
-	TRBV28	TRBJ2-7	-	CATSSVSYEQYF	TGTGCCACCTCTAGCGTCTCCTACGAGCAGTACTTC
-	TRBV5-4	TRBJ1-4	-	CASSLGRENEKLFF	TGTGCCAGCAGCTTGGGACGGGAAAATGAAAAACTGTTTTTT
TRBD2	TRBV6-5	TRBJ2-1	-	CASSYGAGGPVEEQFF	TGTGCCAGCAGTTACGGGGCGGGAGGGCCAGTAGAAGAGCAGTTCTTC
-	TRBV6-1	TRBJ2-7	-	CASIQGEQYF	TGTGCCAGCATTCAAGGCGAGCAGTACTTC
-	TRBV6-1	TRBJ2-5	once	CASSEGRRAGETQYF	TGTGCCAGCAGTGAGGGCAGGAGGGCAGGGGAGACCCAGTACTTC
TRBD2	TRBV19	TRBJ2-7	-	CASSIGGRAREQYF	TGTGCCAGTAGTATTGGCGGGAGGGCCCGGGAGCAGTACTTC
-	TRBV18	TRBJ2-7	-	CASSEGTPLLPYEQYF	TGTGCCAGCTCAGAGGGGACACCCCTGCTCCCTTACGAGCAGTACTTC
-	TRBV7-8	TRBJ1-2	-	CASSRTENYGYTF	TGTGCCAGCAGCCGGACGGAGAACTATGGCTACACCTTC
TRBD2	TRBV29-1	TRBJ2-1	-	CSVLGLAGGYNEQFF	TGCAGCGTTTTGGGACTAGCGGGAGGATACAATGAGCAGTTCTTC
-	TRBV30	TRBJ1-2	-	CAWSVPLGEGIDYGYTF	TGTGCCTGGAGTGTACCTCTCGGGGAGGGAATCGACTATGGCTACACCTTC
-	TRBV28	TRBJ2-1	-	CASSFWVYNEQFF	TGTGCCAGCAGTTTCTGGGTATACAATGAGCAGTTCTTC
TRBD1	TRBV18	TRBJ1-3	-	CASSPDRVSGNTIYF	TGTGCCAGCTCACCGGACAGGGTCTCTGGAAACACCATATATTTT
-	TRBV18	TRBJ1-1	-	CATRGGSNTEAFF	TGTGCCACACGGGGAGGGTCGAACACTGAAGCTTTCTTT
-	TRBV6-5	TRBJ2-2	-	CASRRLNTGELFF	TGTGCCAGCAGGAGGCTGAACACCGGGGAGCTGTTTTTT
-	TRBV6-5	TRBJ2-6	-	CASSYSDRSGANVLTF	TGTGCCAGCAGTTACTCGGACCGGTCTGGGGCCAACGTCCTGACTTTC
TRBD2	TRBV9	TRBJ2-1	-	CASSVGHGSGAYNEQFF	TGTGCCAGCAGCGTAGGCCACGGTAGCGGGGCGTACAATGAGCAGTTCTTC
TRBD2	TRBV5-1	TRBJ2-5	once	CASSLAREGLKTQYF	TGCGCCAGCAGCTTGGCACGGGAGGGCCTGAAGACCCAGTACTTC
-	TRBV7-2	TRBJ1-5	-	CASSAPGQPEWPQHF	TGTGCCAGCAGCGCCCCTGGACAGCCCGAGTGGCCCCAGCATTTT
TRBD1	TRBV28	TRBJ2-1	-	CASSLRTGLDNEQFF	TGTGCCAGCAGTTTAAGGACAGGGCTTGACAATGAGCAGTTCTTC
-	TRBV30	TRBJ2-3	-	CAWSVQPGTGSDPCTDTQYF	TGTGCCTGGAGTGTCCAACCCGGGACCGGGAGTGATCCATGCACAGATACGCAGTATTTT
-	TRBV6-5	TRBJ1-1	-	CASSYSSGRRNTEAFF	TGTGCCAGCAGTTACTCCTCCGGACGGAGGAACACTGAAGCTTTCTTT
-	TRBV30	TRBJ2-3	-	CAWSSSPAPGTDTQYF	TGTGCCTGGAGTTCGTCCCCAGCCCCGGGCACAGATACGCAGTATTTT
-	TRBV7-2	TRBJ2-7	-	CASSLALPATYEQYF	TGTGCCAGCAGCTTAGCGCTACCCGCGACCTACGAGCAGTACTTC